This T cell receptor (beta chain) came from a study of human T cells and chemical hapten exposure. Study as a whole: In the roughly 23-week study, patients were dosed weekly with diphenylcyclopropenone on the scalp throughout. Study outcomes and limitations: In comparison with controls, expanded TCRs gave rise to a significantly larger number of large CDR3 similarity clusters.

Time point denoted: pre-sensitization, week 0. Treatment specified: therapeutic diphenylcyclopropenone sensitization with weekly scalp DPC. Germline V gene lookup returns CDR1 LNHDA and CDR2 SQIVND (reference sequence). The length of the CDR3 is 19 residues. The V gene end was trimmed by 7 bases and the J gene end by 0 bases; junction bases not matched to a gene: 11. TCRdb processed the RACE reads anew with MiXCR; each CDR3 protein has one entry. In the table there are 99,000 or so distinct CDR3 sequences, 11% of which are singletons. This clonotype was picked up a small number of times. What it binds is unknown.

The receptor was isolated from a woman aged 55 to 70 with alopecia areata. Some clones in this sample may be carry-over from other donors' samples. This chain uses TRBV19 with TRBJ2-2, with 13 nucleotides matching TRBD2. The sample was whole blood, taken in connection with sensitization to the hapten diphenylcyclopropenone (DPC). CDR3 sequence reads: CASNPGRGLAGANTGELFF. The CDR3 DNA follows: TGTGCCAGTAACCCGGGGAGAGGACTAGCGGGGGCGAACACCGGGGAGCTGTTTTTT.